The present T cell receptor (beta chain) was sequenced within a study of response to subunit inactivated influenza vaccine. Broader study findings: There was a suggestion from the authors that each seasonal influenza vaccination recruits few new T cells.

TCRdb fed the RT-PCR reads into MiXCR, producing one record per CDR3 protein. The sample lists almost 250,000 distinct CDR3 sequences, 12% seen once, with roughly 7.7% in the top ten. This clonotype has only a few counts. The antigen is unknown. This clonotype was obtained from a man aged 50 to 59 who received an inactivated influenza vaccine. This specimen consisted of non-naive T cells sorted from PBMCs, obtained 14 to 15 days before vaccination.

CDR3: CASSHRQGSLGEQYF. The DNA of the CDR3 is TGCGCCAGCAGTCACAGACAGGGTAGCTTGGGAGAGCAGTACTTC. The rearrangement uses TRBV5-1 and TRBJ2-7, with 7 bases that match TRBD1. This CDR3 is 15 amino acids long. J gave up 7 bases and V 5 bases, and 15 bases lay outside the gene matches. The germline gives CDR1 SGHRS, CDR2 YFSETQ. Filled out from reference TRBV5-1 and TRBJ2-7, the complete variable domain reads KAGVTQTPRYLIKTRGQQVTLSCSPISGHRSVSWYQQTPGQGLQFLFEYFSETQRNKGNFPGRFSGRQFSNSRSEMNVSTLELGDSALYLCASSHRQGSLGEQYFGPGTRLTVT.